This record covers a single TCR beta chain. Its antigen remains unknown. These data are taken from a study of blood T cells in healthy people across ages. Whole-study findings and limits: Naive CD4+ cell counts and diversity both ran higher in long-lived than in aged donors.

Using a J-beta primer mix together with a sample-barcoded 5' primer, a second PCR was run for roughly 7 to 11 cycles. The study obtained at least 2.5 million CDR3-containing paired-end reads from every sample. Using its own MiXCR run on the 5' RACE reads, TCRdb lists one record per CDR3 protein. This table holds about 1 million distinct CDR3 sequences, under 45% found once. Ranging in age from roughly 6 to 95, the donors were healthy Caucasian individuals from Russia. Isolation per sample recovered at least 6 million PBMCs. The TCR originated in a woman aged 60-75 years in good health. Sequences were obtained from blood.

In DNA form, the CDR3 reads TGTGCCACCAGTGATTCGGGACGGGACATTGAGACCCAGTACTTC. It is translated as CATSDSGRDIETQYF. The chain recombines TRBV24-1 with TRBJ2-5, with D possibly TRBD1 on 6 matching bases. CDR3 length: 15 amino acids. CDR1 and CDR2 (germline): KGHDR, SFDVKD. V shed 2 bases and J shed 5 bases, with 14 bases lying between them.